What follows are 24 T cell receptor beta chains derived from one specimen sequenced in a study of cytomegalovirus exposure and HLA in healthy donors. The PCR employed 60 Vbeta primers together with 13 Jbeta primers. Measured with immunoSEQ multiplex PCR; TCRdb has only the in-frame clones, and not every one. The data contain roughly 73,000 clones, 75% of them singletons. The specimen sequenced was PBMCs. These receptors were obtained from a man aged 65 to 79 in good health and CMV-seronegative.

This chain links TRBV11-2 with TRBJ2-5; 11 positions agree with TRBD2. Unmatched junction bases numbered 8, after V lost 6 bases and J lost 2 bases. The CDR3 has 16 amino acids. Germline assignment: CDR1 SGHAT and CDR2 FQNNGV. CDR3 nucleotide sequence: TGTGCCAGCAGTCTTGGGCCTAGCGGGGGGCAAGAGACCCAGTACTTC. Translation gives CASSLGPSGGQETQYF. Looking up the rest from reference TRBV11-2 and TRBJ2-5 gives the full variable domain: EAGVAQSPRYKIIEKRQSVAFWCNPISGHATLYWYQQILGQGPKLLIQFQNNGVVDDSQLPKDRFSAERLKGVDSTLKIQPAKLEDSAVYLCASSLGPSGGQETQYFGPGTRLLVL.

The CDR3 here is CASSVSSGRGTQYF. CDR3 nucleotide sequence: TGTGCCAGCAGTGTGTCTAGCGGGAGAGGCACGCAGTATTTT. This chain joins TRBV2 and TRBJ2-3; TRBD2 agrees at 10 bases. The CDR3 has 14 residues. Losses at the gene ends were 4 bases for V and 9 bases for J; bases not matched to a gene: 7. Looked up from germline, CDR1 is SNHLY and CDR2 is FYNNEI.

This chain connects TRBV5-1 to TRBJ2-7; 14 bases align to TRBD2. Germline V gene sequence: CDR1 SGHRS, CDR2 YFSETQ. CDR3 length: 15 amino acids. Trimming took 1 base from V and 6 from J; bases not matched to a gene: 3. CDR3 nucleotides: TGCGCCAGCAGCTTGACGGGACTAGCGGGAGTCGAGCAGTACTTC. Encoded protein: CASSLTGLAGVEQYF.

The V gene is TRBV30, the J gene TRBJ2-5; D is uncertain. The end of the DNA aligns better with TRBJ2-7, so the J call may be wrong. Looked up from germline, CDR1 is GTSNPN and CDR2 is SVGIG (reference sequence). The CDR3 consists of 14 residues. CDR3 sequence reads: CAWSPVQRIYEQYF. CDR3 nucleotide sequence: TGTGCCTGGAGTCCAGTACAGAGAATCTACGAGCAGTACTTC.

On this clone: At the DNA level, this CDR3 is encoded by other sequences in the same sample as well. The chain joins TRBV18 to TRBJ2-5; 7 positions match TRBD2. This CDR3 is 13 amino acids long. Germline assignment: CDR1 KGHSH and CDR2 LQKENI. V shed 3 bases and J 5 bases; nucleotides not matched to a gene: 3. CDR3 protein: CASSPLGGETQYF. CDR3 bases: TGTGCCAGCTCACCCCTGGGGGGGGAGACCCAGTACTTC.

The chain has TRBV27 and TRBJ2-5, with a possible D match to TRBD1 (6 bases). The CDR3 sequence is 15 residues long. V lost 10 bases to trimming and J lost 7 bases, with 25 bases between them. Germline lookup yields CDR1 MNHEY and CDR2 SMNVEV (reference sequence). This CDR3 is CANSLTGTLTWTQYF. In nucleotides, the CDR3 is TGTGCCAACAGCTTAACAGGGACATTGACTTGGACCCAGTACTTC.

The sample holds one count of this clone. The CDR3 DNA reads TGTGCCAGCAGTAAGACAGTTCCTTCCTACGAGCAGTACTTC. Protein: CASSKTVPSYEQYF. V gene TRBV25-1 combines with J gene TRBJ2-7, with D perhaps TRBD1 (5 bases). The germline V and J ends were trimmed by 5 bases and 1 base, with 12 bases remaining between them. The CDR3 has 14 residues. Germline lookup yields CDR1 MGHDK and CDR2 SYGVNS.

The V and J genes are TRBV6-1 and TRBJ2-4, with a tentative D call TRBD1 (5 bases). The germline gives CDR1 MNHNS, CDR2 SASEGT. The CDR3 runs to 14 residues. V lost 2 bases, J lost 9 bases, and 14 bases lay in between. CDR3 region: CASSESFRVGIQYF. As DNA, the CDR3 is TGTGCCAGCAGTGAATCTTTCAGGGTGGGCATTCAGTACTTC.

This clone was seen more than once but under ten times. The CDR3 nucleotides read TGTGCCAGCAGCACAGGGGACCGCACGCGTCAGCATTTT. Translation gives CASSTGDRTRQHF. This chain connects TRBV7-2 to TRBJ1-5, with 7 nucleotides matching TRBD1. V gave up 5 bases and J gave up 13 bases; unmatched junction bases: 11. Germline assignment: CDR1 SGHTA and CDR2 FQGNSA. The CDR3 has 13 amino acids.

V and J are TRBV21-1 and TRBJ2-1; TRBD2 is taken as the D call from the table, unchecked against the DNA. TRBV21-1 is a recognized pseudogene. This CDR3 region has 17 residues. The CDR3 DNA follows: TGTGCCAGCAGCAAATATCCCCTTAGCGGGAGGGCCCATGAGCAGTTCTTC. This codes for CASSKYPLSGRAHEQFF.

This clone was counted a few times. This chain links TRBV11-2 with TRBJ2-3; TRBD2 agrees at 10 bases. Looked up from germline, CDR1 is SGHAT and CDR2 is FQNNGV. The V segment lost 6 bases and the J segment 0 bases; nucleotides outside the gene matches: 9. The CDR3 extends over 17 amino acids. CDR3 in amino acids: CASSPGLAAPSTDTQYF. CDR3 DNA: TGTGCCAGCAGTCCAGGACTAGCGGCGCCTAGCACAGATACGCAGTATTTT.

The CDR3 reads CASSYSGGAIGYTF. In nucleotides, the CDR3 is TGTGCCAGCAGTTACTCGGGCGGGGCGATCGGCTACACCTTC. The chain has TRBV6-6 and TRBJ1-2; D possibly corresponds to TRBD1 (5 bases). V lost 0 bases and J lost 8, with 13 bases in between. Germline CDR1 MNHNY, CDR2 SVGAGI (reference sequence). CDR3 length: 14 amino acids.

This clone was found a few times. The chain combines TRBV7-2 with TRBJ2-7, with TRBD2 identical over 11 bases. The CDR3 sequence is 14 residues long. The junction had 3 bases not matched to a gene; V was cut back by 7 bases and J by 1 base. Germline-derived CDR1 and CDR2 are SGHTA and FQGNSA. The CDR3 spells CASTPSGGSYEQYF. DNA of the CDR3: TGTGCCAGCACTCCTAGCGGGGGGTCCTACGAGCAGTACTTC.

This chain links TRBV13 with TRBJ2-7, with TRBD2 matching 7 bases. CDR3 length equals 17 residues. V dropped 5 bases and J dropped 0; count of bases not matched to a gene: 13. Germline V gene lookup returns CDR1 PRHDT and CDR2 FYEKMQ (reference sequence). CDR3 amino acids: CASSQTGRVAGSYEQYF. The CDR3 DNA reads as TGTGCCAGCAGCCAGACGGGTCGGGTAGCGGGCTCCTACGAGCAGTACTTC.

In DNA form, the CDR3 reads TGTGCCAGCAGTTACTCCACGGGTTTTAACTATGGCTACACCTTC. Its translation: CASSYSTGFNYGYTF. The chain uses TRBV6-6 and TRBJ1-2; D is unresolved. Trimming pared 0 bases from V and 1 base from J, leaving 9 bases between. CDR3 size: 15 residues. Germline CDR1 reads MNHNY; CDR2 reads SVGAGI (reference sequence).

The CDR3 sequence: CASSPFGQRVYEQYF. The DNA of the CDR3 is TGTGCCAGCAGCCCCTTTGGGCAGAGAGTCTACGAGCAGTACTTC. This rearrangement joins TRBV9 to TRBJ2-7; unclear D gene. The CDR3 extends over 15 amino acids. The V end was cut by 4 bases, the J end by 3 bases, with 17 bases between. CDR1 is SGDLS and CDR2 is YYNGEE in the germline V gene.

This sequence joins TRBV6-1 and TRBJ2-1; 8 bases are a match to TRBD2. V lost 6 bases and J lost 7; bases outside the gene matches: 8. Germline lookup yields CDR1 MNHNS and CDR2 SASEGT. The CDR3 loop spans 14 amino acids. The CDR3 bases are TGTGCCAGCAGGTCCGGGAGGGCTGGGAATGAGCAGTTCTTC. It is translated as CASRSGRAGNEQFF.

This chain joins TRBV14 and TRBJ1-2; D ambiguous. The germline gives CDR1 SGHDN, CDR2 FVKESK. V gave up 1 base and J gave up 4 bases, with 13 bases separating them. This CDR3 has 15 amino acids. CDR3 sequence reads: CASSQVRGRGYGYTF. CDR3 bases: TGTGCCAGCAGCCAAGTAAGAGGGCGCGGCTATGGCTACACCTTC.

The CDR3 here is CASSGTEYGYTF. The CDR3 region has the DNA TGTGCCAGCAGTGGGACAGAGTATGGCTACACCTTC. The chain uses TRBV6-6 and TRBJ1-2; 7 nucleotides match TRBD1. CDR3 length equals 12 residues. Trimming cost V 5 bases and J 5 bases; bases outside gene matches: 2. Germline V gene lookup returns CDR1 MNHNY and CDR2 SVGAGI (reference sequence).

This clone was detected only once. The CDR3 loop is CASSLTASSHTQYF. The DNA of the CDR3 is TGTGCCAGCAGCTTGACGGCTAGTTCACATACGCAGTATTTT. The chain has TRBV5-6 and TRBJ2-3; unclear D gene. Trimming took 1 base from V and 7 from J, leaving 13 bases between them. This CDR3 comprises 14 residues. CDR1 is SGHDT, CDR2 YYEEEE, per germline.

J is TRBJ2-2 and V is TRBV6-5; the D gene is possibly TRBD2 (5 bases). The CDR3 length is 14 residues. CDR1 MNHEY and CDR2 SVGAGI come from the germline V gene. Trimming took off 5 bases at V and 6 bases at J, with 13 bases between the two ends. CDR3 DNA sequence: TGTGCCAGCAGTGAGCCGAAGAGGGCCGGGGAGCTGTTTTTT. Amino acids: CASSEPKRAGELFF.

This clone was counted between two and nine times. The J gene is TRBJ2-2, the V gene TRBV27, with 9 bases fitting TRBD2. There are 20 residues in the CDR3. The V and J ends lost 2 bases and 0 bases, in that order; junction bases with no gene match: 13. Germline CDR1 is MNHEY and CDR2 is SMNVEV (reference sequence). This chain's CDR3 is CASSLQYGTSFYANTGELFF. The CDR3 region has the DNA TGTGCCAGCAGTTTACAATACGGGACTAGCTTTTACGCGAACACCGGGGAGCTGTTTTTT.

This sequence joins TRBV28 and TRBJ1-2; no definite D call. Trimming left V 4 bases short and J 0 bases short, with 9 bases between. There are 14 residues in the CDR3. The germline V gene has CDR1 MDHEN and CDR2 SYDVKM. This CDR3 reads CASSSPPANYGYTF. CDR3 DNA: TGTGCCAGCAGTTCCCCCCCAGCTAACTATGGCTACACCTTC.

The chain carries TRBV25-1 and TRBJ2-5; no firm D call. The better agreement between TRBJ2-7 and the DNA end casts doubt on the J call. Germline values: CDR1 MGHDK, CDR2 SYGVNS. The CDR3 sequence is 13 residues long. As DNA, the CDR3 is TGTGCCAGCAGTGATACCGGTCGATACGAGCAGTACTTC. It translates to CASSDTGRYEQYF.